This T cell receptor beta chain was sequenced during a study of CD8 T cells in Susac syndrome. Trimming pared 0 bases from V and 0 bases from J, leaving 9 bases between. The CDR3 consists of 16 residues. Germline V gene sequence: CDR1 MGHRA, CDR2 YSYEKL. Sequencing of TCR beta was carried out in blood CD8+ and CD4+ T cells. Negative isolation yielded the CD8+ and CD4+ T cells, while FACS enriched the TEMRA cells. This clonotype was seen once. With random hexamers, reverse transcription was performed on about 0.5 to 1 ug of RNA. Multiplex PCR with immunoSEQ amplified the TCR beta CDR3 across 54 Vbeta and 13 Jbeta. From the immunoSEQ multiplex PCR reads, TCRdb called clonotypes with MiXCR, one entry per CDR3 protein. The sample carries roughly 160,000 distinct CDR3 sequences, approximately 95% recorded once.

The source of this sequence is a human donor with Susac syndrome. Specimen: CD4+ T cells from PBMCs. This sequence joins TRBV4-1 and TRBJ2-1; D remains ambiguous. In nucleotides, the CDR3 is TGCGCCAGCAGCCAAGATCGATCGGGCTCCTACAATGAGCAGTTCTTC. The encoded protein is CASSQDRSGSYNEQFF.